The source of this T cell receptor beta chain is a study of blood T cell repertoires in COVID-19. Study information: There were acute and convalescent COVID-19 samples, and they came from the United States, Italy and Spain. The analysed material was cDNA or gDNA that came from T cells, B-cell-depleted T cells, or PBMCs.

Per germline, CDR1 LNHNV and CDR2 YYDKDF (reference sequence). Trimming took off 0 bases at V and 2 bases at J, with 9 bases between the two ends. The CDR3 covers 15 residues. Under the authors' procedure: Amplification of reference gene primers was used by the study to estimate nucleated cell counts. Only in-frame clones appear in the TCRdb table, and some are missing; sequencing was by immunoSEQ multiplex PCR. The V and J calls and clone size come from that table; D and trimming were worked out from the DNA. The sample contains 150,000 to 200,000 clones, approximately 85% of which appear only once.

This clonotype originated in a man in his sixties with acute or convalescent COVID-19. Sequencing was performed on peripheral blood. V gene TRBV15 combines with J gene TRBJ2-3; a weak D match, TRBD2 (5 bases). The CDR3 DNA sequence: TGTGCCACCAGCAGAGACCAGCGGTTCACAGATACGCAGTATTTT. This sequence encodes CATSRDQRFTDTQYF.